Sequencing of this T cell receptor beta chain was carried out in a study of T cells in Graves' hyperthyroidism and ophthalmopathy. Study observations and caveats: Most clonotypes expanded in the thyroid (above 0.001) were also present in blood. Ophthalmopathy was told apart from stable hyperthyroidism by a 13 V-J model.

Clinical symptoms, serum thyroxine and TRAb, thyroid ultrasound and orbital computed tomography together formed the diagnostic basis. PBMCs were obtained from over 8.5 ml fresh peripheral blood. This clonotype was counted at least ten times. The antigen remains unidentified. TCR beta CDR3 regions were amplified from RNA transcripts. HTBI primers were used for first-round RT-PCR of the TCR CDR3. TCRdb reprocessed the multiplex PCR reads with MiXCR, giving one entry per CDR3 protein. The sample yields about 530,000 distinct CDR3 sequences, roughly a sixth seen once. Sequenced: blood. The TCR sequence derives from a woman younger than 35 with Graves' ophthalmopathy.

CDR3 coding DNA: TGCGCCAGCAGCCAAGACAGGGGGGCTAACTATGGCTACACCTTC. Protein product: CASSQDRGANYGYTF. This chain connects TRBV4-1 to TRBJ1-2; TRBD1 aligns across 7 bases. V lost 0 bases and J lost 0; bases outside the gene matches: 1. There are 15 residues in the CDR3. Germline assignment: CDR1 MGHRA and CDR2 YSYEKL.